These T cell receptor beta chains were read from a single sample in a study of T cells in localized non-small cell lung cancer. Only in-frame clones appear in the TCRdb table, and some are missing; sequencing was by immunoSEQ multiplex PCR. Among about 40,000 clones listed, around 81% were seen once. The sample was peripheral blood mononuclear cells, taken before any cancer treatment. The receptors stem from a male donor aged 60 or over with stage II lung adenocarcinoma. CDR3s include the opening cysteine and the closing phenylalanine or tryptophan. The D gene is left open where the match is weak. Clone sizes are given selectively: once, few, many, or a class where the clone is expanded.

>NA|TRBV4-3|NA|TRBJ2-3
CASSLTHYGTDTQYF
TGCGCCAGCAGCCTTACCCATTATGGCACAGATACGCAGTATTTT
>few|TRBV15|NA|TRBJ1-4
CATSPRQNTNEKLFF
TGTGCCACCAGCCCCCGACAGAACACTAATGAAAAACTGTTTTTT
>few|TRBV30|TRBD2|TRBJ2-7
CAWRLAGETVQYF
TGTGCCTGGAGGCTAGCGGGAGAAACGGTGCAGTACTTC
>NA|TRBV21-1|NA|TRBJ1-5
CASGEGKKRSNQPQHF
TGTGCCAGCGGGGAGGGGAAGAAAAGGAGCAATCAGCCCCAGCATTTT
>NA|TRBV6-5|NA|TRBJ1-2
CASSYRGLLNYGYTF
TGTGCCAGCAGTTATAGAGGTCTACTTAACTATGGCTACACCTTC
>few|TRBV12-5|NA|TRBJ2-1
CASGLPPGASPGSYNEQFF
TGTGCTAGTGGTTTGCCCCCGGGGGCTAGCCCAGGGTCCTACAATGAGCAGTTCTTC
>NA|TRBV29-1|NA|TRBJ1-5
CSVEKDSNQPQHF
TGCAGCGTTGAAAAGGACAGCAATCAGCCCCAGCATTTT
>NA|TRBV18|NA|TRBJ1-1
CASSPGRTEAFF
TGTGCCAGCTCCCCAGGACGGACTGAAGCTTTCTTT
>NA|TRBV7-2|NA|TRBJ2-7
CASSFGQGRSYEQYF
TGTGCCAGCAGCTTCGGGCAGGGGAGATCCTACGAGCAGTACTTC
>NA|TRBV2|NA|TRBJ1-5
CASSDSTGLGQPQHF
TGTGCCAGCAGTGATTCTACAGGGTTGGGTCAGCCCCAGCATTTT
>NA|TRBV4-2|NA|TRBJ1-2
CASSQITGTNYGYTF
TGTGCCAGCAGCCAGATAACAGGGACTAACTATGGCTACACCTTC
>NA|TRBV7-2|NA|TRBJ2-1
CASSLGGTVNEQFF
TGTGCCAGCAGCTTAGGGGGGACCGTCAACGAGCAGTTCTTC
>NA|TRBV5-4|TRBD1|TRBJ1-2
CASRRTGYGYTF
TGTGCCAGCAGGCGGACAGGCTATGGCTACACCTTC
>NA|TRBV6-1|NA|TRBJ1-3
CASSEGTASGNTIYF
TGTGCCAGCAGTGAAGGGACAGCCTCTGGAAACACCATATATTTT
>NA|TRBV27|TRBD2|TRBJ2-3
CASSLSGGRITDTQYF
TGTGCCAGCAGTTTATCGGGCGGGAGAATCACAGATACGCAGTATTTT
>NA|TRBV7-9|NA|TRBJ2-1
CASSFRTNEQFF
TGTGCCAGCAGCTTCCGTACAAATGAGCAGTTCTTC
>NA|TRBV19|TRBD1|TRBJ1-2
CASSRDRATYGYTF
TGTGCCAGTTCACGGGACAGGGCTACTTATGGCTACACCTTC
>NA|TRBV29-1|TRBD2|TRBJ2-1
CSVEGGYYNEQFF
TGCAGCGTTGAGGGGGGGTACTACAATGAGCAGTTCTTC
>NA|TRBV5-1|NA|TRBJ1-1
CASSSNANTEAFF
TGCGCCAGCAGCTCGAACGCGAACACTGAAGCTTTCTTT
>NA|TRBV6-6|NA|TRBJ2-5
CASSWDFRETQYF
TGTGCCAGCAGTTGGGACTTCCGAGAGACCCAGTACTTC
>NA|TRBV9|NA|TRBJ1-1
CASSPTPEDEAFF
TGTGCCAGCAGCCCTACCCCGGAGGATGAAGCTTTCTTT
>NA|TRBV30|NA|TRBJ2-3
CAWNGGVTDTQYF
TGTGCCTGGAACGGGGGAGTCACAGATACGCAGTATTTT
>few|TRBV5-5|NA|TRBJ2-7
CASSLSLGATDYEQYF
TGTGCCAGCAGCCTCTCTCTGGGGGCCACCGACTACGAGCAGTACTTC
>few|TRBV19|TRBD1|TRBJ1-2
CATRGPTGGFYGYTF
TGTGCCACTAGAGGGCCGACAGGGGGATTCTATGGCTACACCTTC
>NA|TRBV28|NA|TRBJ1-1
CASTIGVSLGTEAFF
TGTGCCAGCACTATTGGGGTTTCTTTAGGGACTGAAGCTTTCTTT
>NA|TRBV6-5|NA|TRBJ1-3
CASRDLSYSGNTIYF
TGTGCCAGCAGAGACCTTTCCTACTCTGGAAACACCATATATTTT